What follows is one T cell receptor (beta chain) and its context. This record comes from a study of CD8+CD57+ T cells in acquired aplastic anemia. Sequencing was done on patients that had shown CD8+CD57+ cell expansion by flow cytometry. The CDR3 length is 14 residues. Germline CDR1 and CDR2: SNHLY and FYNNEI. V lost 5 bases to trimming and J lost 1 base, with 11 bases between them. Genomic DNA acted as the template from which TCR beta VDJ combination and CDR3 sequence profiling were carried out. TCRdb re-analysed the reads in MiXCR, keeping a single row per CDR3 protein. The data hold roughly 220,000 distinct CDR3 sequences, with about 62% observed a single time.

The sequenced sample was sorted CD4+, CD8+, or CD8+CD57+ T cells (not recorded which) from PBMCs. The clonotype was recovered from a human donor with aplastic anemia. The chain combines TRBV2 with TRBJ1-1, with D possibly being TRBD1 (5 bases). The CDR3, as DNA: TGTGCCAGCAGTCGGGGACGGGCGAACACTGAAGCTTTCTTT. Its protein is CASSRGRANTEAFF.